These 22 T cell receptor beta chains came from one sample sequenced in a study of shared clonotypes between healthy human individuals. Profiled with immunoSEQ multiplex PCR; TCRdb holds only in-frame clones, not every one. This sample has over a million clones; approximately 80% occur once, and the top ten carry roughly 0.65%. Sequenced: memory CD4+ T cells from PBMCs. Subset reported: CD45RA-negative fraction. The receptors were gathered from a man between 18 and 35 years old in good health. Some clones in this sample may be carry-over from other donors' samples.

V is TRBV18 and J is TRBJ2-3; TRBD2 agrees at 8 bases. CDR3 length equals 16 residues. The trim removed 2 bases at V and 1 base at J, leaving 5 bases unmatched. The germline CDR1 and CDR2 sequences are KGHSH and LQKENI. The CDR3 nucleotides read TGTGCCAGCTCACCAGCAGCGGGAGTCGGCACAGATACGCAGTATTTT. It is translated as CASSPAAGVGTDTQYF.

The chain links TRBV6-6 to TRBJ2-3; 8 bases align to TRBD1. The CDR3 length is 14 residues. Germline CDR1 is MNHNY and CDR2 is SVGAGI (reference sequence). The junction had 8 bases not matched to a gene; V was cut back by 7 bases and J by 5 bases. CDR3 DNA sequence: TGTGCCAGCAACGCCAGGGGGCGCGAAGATACGCAGTATTTT. It codes for CASNARGREDTQYF.

The V and J genes are TRBV6-1 and TRBJ1-5; maybe TRBD1 (6 bases). The ends were cut back, 1 base at V and 1 base at J, with 8 bases in the middle. This CDR3 is built from 15 residues. Per the germline V gene, CDR1 is MNHNS and CDR2 is SASEGT. CDR3 bases: TGTGCCAGCAGTGAAGGTAGGGGGAGCAATCAGCCCCAGCATTTT. As protein: CASSEGRGSNQPQHF.

This sequence joins TRBV5-1 and TRBJ2-1, with 9 bases fitting TRBD2. V trimming: 0 bases; J trimming: 8 bases; junction bases outside the gene matches: 9. The CDR3 is 16 amino acids. In germline, CDR1 is SGHRS, CDR2 YFSETQ. The CDR3 DNA follows: TGCGCCAGCAGCTTGGCGGGACTAGCCGTCTCCGATGAGCAGTTCTTC. Translating it yields CASSLAGLAVSDEQFF.

The chain links TRBV28 to TRBJ1-2; D call uncertain. The CDR3 sequence is 14 residues long. The V and J ends lost 6 bases and 1 base respectively, with 12 bases between them. Germline loops: CDR1 MDHEN, CDR2 SYDVKM. CDR3 in DNA: TGTGCCAGCAGCCCATCCGGGATTAACTATGGCTACACCTTC. Its protein product is CASSPSGINYGYTF.

Of note for this clone: A far bigger clonotype differs at one base, so this is likely a read error. Other DNA sequences of this sample code for an identical CDR3. This sequence joins TRBV30 and TRBJ1-2; a possible D gene is TRBD1 (5 bases). The CDR3 runs to 15 residues. Germline loops: CDR1 GTSNPN, CDR2 SVGIG (reference sequence). V was shortened by 0 bases and J by 6 bases, with 17 bases between the two germline ends. Written as DNA, the CDR3 is TGTGCCTGGAGTGTGCTTGCCAGAGGGACGGATGGCTACACCTTC. This sequence encodes CAWSVLARGTDGYTF.

This clone came up once. The J gene is TRBJ2-7, the V gene TRBV5-1; the D gene is possibly TRBD2 (6 bases). The CDR3 spans 14 residues. Germline V CDR1 and CDR2: SGHRS, YFSETQ. The V end lost 4 bases, the J end lost 2 bases, and 13 bases lay between the germline ends. Here the CDR3 DNA reads TGCGCCAGCAGCGGAACCAGCGGGCCCTACGAGCAGTACTTC. This encodes CASSGTSGPYEQYF.

This rearrangement joins TRBV7-9 to TRBJ2-1; D perhaps matches TRBD2 (6 bases). CDR1 is SEHNR and CDR2 is FQNEAQ in the germline V gene (reference sequence). CDR3 length: 17 amino acids. Deletions cut 4 bases from V and 2 bases from J, with 18 bases between. CDR3 DNA: TGTGCCAGCAGCTCCGGCGCGTTGATAGCGGCCTACAATGAGCAGTTCTTC. As protein: CASSSGALIAAYNEQFF.

The chain carries TRBV5-1 and TRBJ2-3, with D perhaps TRBD2 (5 bases). This CDR3 region has 14 residues. Germline CDR1 is SGHRS and CDR2 is YFSETQ. Deletions cut 4 bases from V and 5 bases from J, with 14 bases between. The DNA of the CDR3 is TGCGCCAGCAGCGCGGGTCCTCCCGGAGATACGCAGTATTTT. Amino acid sequence: CASSAGPPGDTQYF.

The CDR3 is CAIMAGGYNEQFF. CDR3 DNA: TGTGCCATCATGGCGGGAGGTTACAATGAGCAGTTCTTC. The chain joins TRBV10-3 to TRBJ2-1; 8 nucleotides match TRBD2. V dropped 7 bases and J dropped 4; count of bases not matched to a gene: 3. From germline, CDR1 is ENHRY and CDR2 SYGVKD. This CDR3 region has 13 residues.

This clone has just one count. The gene calls are TRBV18 and TRBJ2-6; possible D gene TRBD2, 6 bases. V lost 3 bases, J lost 2 bases, and 11 bases lay in between. The length of the CDR3 is 16 residues. Germline values: CDR1 KGHSH, CDR2 LQKENI. The chain's CDR3 is CASSPFREAGANVLTF. The DNA of the CDR3 is TGTGCCAGCTCACCTTTCAGGGAGGCTGGGGCCAACGTCCTGACTTTC.

The V gene is TRBV6-5, the J gene TRBJ2-5; 12 bases align to TRBD1. This CDR3 has 15 residues. Germline lookup yields CDR1 MNHEY and CDR2 SVGAGI. The trim removed 2 bases at V and 5 bases at J, leaving 3 bases unmatched. The CDR3: CASSYGTGGVETQYF. For the CDR3, the DNA is TGTGCCAGCAGTTACGGGACAGGGGGCGTGGAGACCCAGTACTTC.

This sequence joins TRBV6-5 and TRBJ2-7; D may be TRBD2 (6 bases). Trimming took off 8 bases at V and 3 bases at J, with 14 bases between the two ends. Germline V gene lookup returns CDR1 MNHEY and CDR2 SVGAGI. The CDR3 consists of 13 residues. CDR3 protein: CASAGRPLYEQYF. In DNA form, the CDR3 reads TGTGCCAGCGCGGGACGCCCCCTCTACGAGCAGTACTTC.

Comment on this clone: Other DNA sequences from this sample encode an identical CDR3 as well. J is TRBJ2-3 and V is TRBV7-9, with no clear D. Between the trimmed V and J ends, which lost 5 bases and 1 base, there was a span of 7 bases. This CDR3 comprises 13 residues. The V gene's germline CDR1 is SEHNR and CDR2 FQNEAQ (reference sequence). In DNA form, the CDR3 reads TGTGCCAGCAGCCCCCCAGGCACAGATACGCAGTATTTT. It codes for CASSPPGTDTQYF.

On this clone itself: Different DNA sequences within this sample yield the same CDR3. The CDR3, as DNA: TGTGCCAGCAGCCCGGATTCGAACTATGGCTACACCTTC. Amino acids: CASSPDSNYGYTF. This chain connects TRBV5-4 to TRBJ1-2; no clear D gene. Germline V CDR1 and CDR2: SGHNT, YYREEE (reference sequence). V was pared by 4 bases and J by 2 bases, with 9 bases between. The CDR3 totals 13 residues.

A few counts support this clone. The chain has TRBV5-6 and TRBJ1-2; tentatively, D is TRBD1 (5 bases). The length of the CDR3 is 14 residues. With 4 bases removed from V and 7 bases from J, the gap between germline ends came to 17 bases. Germline-derived CDR1 and CDR2 are SGHDT and YYEEEE. As DNA, the CDR3 is TGTGCCAGCAGCCTCCGGGGGTCAGCAGGTGGCTACACCTTC. Translation gives CASSLRGSAGGYTF.

Details on this clone: A far larger clone is one nucleotide away, so this likely arose from a read error. The sample holds other DNA sequences that translate to the same CDR3. The chain carries TRBV30 and TRBJ1-1, with a possible D match to TRBD1 (6 bases). The CDR3 totals 11 residues. Germline CDR1 and CDR2: GTSNPN and SVGIG (reference sequence). The CDR3 spells CASKFRGQAFF. CDR3 DNA: TGTGCCTCCAAATTCCGGGGGCAAGCTTTCTTC.

This clone was observed a single time. The V call is TRBV27, the J call TRBJ1-1; D perhaps matches TRBD1 (6 bases). Trimming stripped 2 bases from V and 4 bases from J, with 17 bases between. CDR1 and CDR2 (germline): MNHEY, SMNVEV (reference sequence). The CDR3 spans 16 residues. The CDR3 protein is CASSLRLTGLSTEAFF. DNA of the CDR3: TGTGCCAGCAGTTTAAGGTTAACAGGGCTGAGCACTGAAGCTTTCTTT.

The rearrangement uses TRBV29-1 and TRBJ1-4; D is unresolved. The CDR3 contains 12 residues. Per germline, CDR1 SQVTM and CDR2 ANQGSEA. Trimming shortened V by 0 bases and J by 8 bases, and 7 bases separated the two germline ends. The CDR3 region has the DNA TGCAGCGTTGAAGATCTTTACGAAAAACTGTTTTTT. Translation gives CSVEDLYEKLFF.

The V gene is TRBV5-1, the J gene TRBJ2-1; D call uncertain. V was pared by 0 bases and J by 5 bases, with 6 bases between. Germline CDR1 SGHRS, CDR2 YFSETQ. The CDR3 runs 13 residues. The CDR3: CASSLVTNNEQFF. For the CDR3, the DNA is TGCGCCAGCAGCTTGGTGACCAACAATGAGCAGTTCTTC.

The chain combines TRBV2 with TRBJ1-5; D uncertain. Trimming stripped 5 bases from V and 3 bases from J, with 8 bases between. The CDR3 consists of 13 residues. Per germline, CDR1 SNHLY and CDR2 FYNNEI. CDR3 in DNA: TGTGCCAGCAGTCCCTCTTACAATCAGCCCCAGCATTTT. Protein sequence: CASSPSYNQPQHF.

The J gene is TRBJ1-2, the V gene TRBV6-6, with a possible D match to TRBD1 (6 bases). The CDR3 runs 13 residues. CDR1 MNHNY and CDR2 SVGAGI come from the germline V gene (reference sequence). The ends were cut back, 2 bases at V and 7 bases at J, with 11 bases in the middle. As DNA, the CDR3 is TGTGCCAGCAGTTACGTGGGGGCTAGTGGCTACACCTTC. This sequence encodes CASSYVGASGYTF.